The following is a TCR beta chain sequence with its context. Antigen: not known. This entry is derived from a study of beta chain features in type 1 diabetes. This CDR3 spans 12 amino acids. V was trimmed by 5 bases and J by 13 bases, leaving 17 bases between them. Germline assignment: CDR1 SGHTA and CDR2 FQGNSA. What was sequenced were expressed TCRB transcripts, since all of the isolated RNA had been reverse transcribed. Sequenced by immunoSEQ multiplex PCR; TCRdb stores in-frame clones only, minus some. The top ten clones hold approximately 0.55% of a sample with about 390,000 clones, over 9% of them seen once. Whole-study results and caveats: TCRB CDR3 length was moderately but significantly reduced in all four CD4+ subsets of Type 1 diabetes patients. Healthy donors had naive, central memory and Treg TCRB repertoires that appeared less similar than those seen among patients. Reads derived from cDNA could over-represent cells showing high TCR expression.

Material: central memory CD4+ T cells from blood. The chain couples TRBV7-2 to TRBJ1-1; D unclear. This TCR was recovered from a man aged 25 to 40 with type 1 diabetes. This CDR3 reads CASSPGESSGFF. CDR3 bases: TGTGCCAGCAGCCCCGGGGAGTCCTCGGGTTTCTTT.